This T cell receptor (beta chain) was obtained from a study of T cell responses to AZD1222 COVID-19 vaccine. Notes on the study in general: Sampling that yielded the repertoires occurred only after the peak T cell response. Most donors were white British and more were female, and clonal diversity was possibly underestimated. There were vaccine-associated CD4 TCRs across spike, dominant at 160-218 and 743-854. Unmutated variant regions reportedly attract nearly half of all spike-specific TCRs.

Germline V lookup: CDR1 MDHEN, CDR2 SYDVKM. The trim removed 6 bases at V and 0 bases at J, leaving 9 bases unmatched. The CDR3 sequence is 18 residues long. The protocol was immunoSEQ multiplex PCR, while the TCRdb copy is restricted to in-frame clones and leaves out a portion. The top ten hold 3.9% of the sample, which has around 120,000 clones, approximately 85% seen once. This clone has only a few counts. Its matching antigen is unknown. The chain carries TRBV28 and TRBJ2-1; 12 bases match TRBD2. The sequence came from an adult in good health. The sample was peripheral blood, taken on day 0 of MenACWY control vaccination. The CDR3 nucleotides are TGTGCCAGCAGCCTCGGACTAGCGGGGCGAAGCTCCTACAATGAGCAGTTCTTC. It yields the protein CASSLGLAGRSSYNEQFF.